What follows is one T cell receptor (beta chain) and its context. Its specificity is not known. Then a second PCR, running roughly 7 to 11 cycles, was carried out with a sample-barcoded 5' primer and a J-beta primer mix. TCRdb analysed the 5' RACE reads with MiXCR anew, one entry per CDR3 protein. This sample has 850,000 to 1,100,000 distinct CDR3 sequences, with roughly two fifths found just once. The record originates from a study of blood T cells in healthy people across ages. At the level of the study: About one barcoded beta molecule was captured per two T cells (by template switching).

Study-level results: A roughly linear age-dependent decrease characterized TCR beta diversity per million T cells. A conclusive naive versus antigen-experienced comparison was prevented by the unsorted PBMCs.

The sample consisted of blood. The clonotype comes from a man aged 18 to 30 in good health.

The CDR3 here is CASSPLGSTGELFF. The CDR3 DNA reads as TGCGCCAGCAGCCCATTGGGTTCCACCGGGGAGCTGTTTTTT. This rearrangement joins TRBV5-1 to TRBJ2-2; unclear D gene. V lost 4 bases to trimming and J lost 4 bases, with 11 bases between them. The CDR3 totals 14 residues. Germline V lookup: CDR1 SGHRS, CDR2 YFSETQ.